This T cell receptor (beta chain) was observed in a study of regulatory T cells in long-lasting Graves disease. Findings and limits, study-wide: Study of thyroid tissue was not done, with only peripheral blood studied.

V dropped 4 bases and J dropped 6 bases, with 3 bases sitting between them. There are 10 residues in the CDR3. Germline V gene data show CDR1 as MDHEN and CDR2 as SYDVKM. Arm-PCR of CDR3 regions and iRepertoire HTBI primers were used to build TCR beta libraries. TCRdb re-called the multiplex PCR reads with MiXCR, one entry per CDR3 protein. Seen here are 450,000 to 600,000 distinct CDR3 sequences, 13% observed once, and the top ten hold about 9.1%. The time point: newly diagnosed GD, antithyroid drugs for less than 3 months. There was RNA extracted from PBMCs, and the TCR library was made from it. Criteria from the American Thyroid Association guidelines were applied to diagnose Graves' disease. Roughly 9 milliliters of peripheral blood were taken and placed in EDTA tubes. This clonotype has a count of ten or more. Its target is unknown. The data also belong to a second study, concerning T cells in Graves' hyperthyroidism and ophthalmopathy.

This chain uses TRBV28 with TRBJ1-2; no clear D. The material was peripheral blood mononuclear cells (PBMCs), obtained at new diagnosis, from a patient treated with antithyroid drugs. The receptor was derived from a man aged 30 to 39 with Graves disease. CDR3 sequence (DNA): TGTGCCAGCAGTTATGATGGCTACACCTTC. Translation: CASSYDGYTF.